This T cell receptor (beta chain) derives from a study of blood T cell repertoires in COVID-19. The overall study: Specimens from acute and convalescent COVID-19 originated in the United States, Italy and Spain.

In the original workflow: Amplification with reference gene primers provided the estimates of nucleated cell counts. Sequencing used immunoSEQ multiplex PCR; TCRdb keeps in-frame clones, though not all of them. The V and J calls and clone size come from that table; D and trimming were worked out from the DNA. In the table there are about 220,000 clones, more than 75% of which are singletons. The CDR3 sequence is 15 residues long. In germline, CDR1 is PRHDT, CDR2 FYEKMQ (reference sequence). V lost 3 bases, J lost 1 base, and 4 bases stayed unmatched. Material: peripheral blood. The chain joins TRBV13 to TRBJ2-7, with TRBD2 identical over 9 bases. The receptor was isolated from a human donor in a cohort sampled during active COVID-19. This CDR3 reads CASSLVLAGSYEQYF. The CDR3 DNA follows: TGTGCCAGCAGCTTGGTCCTAGCGGGATCCTACGAGCAGTACTTC.